This TCR beta chain was profiled in a study of PD-1 blockade in classical Hodgkin lymphoma. The CDR3 is made up of 14 amino acids. Germline V gives CDR1 MNHEY, CDR2 SVGAGI. The ends were cut back, 2 bases at V and 0 bases at J, with 6 bases in the middle. Assay: immunoSEQ multiplex PCR; the TCRdb copy retains only in-frame clones and omits some. The sample has around 30,000 clones; under 70% are singletons. After autologous stem cell transplantation all patients relapsed, and prior brentuximab vedotin exposure differed between cohorts. The patients, who had relapsed/refractory classical Hodgkin lymphoma, achieved best responses of complete response, partial response or progressive disease. Whole-study findings and limits: Healthy donors reportedly exceeded newly diagnosed patients in baseline TCR diversity. Those starting nivolumab under 1 year post-ASCT were excluded.

This clone was seen just once. No antigen is known for it. The sample carries other DNA sequences with the same CDR3. The material sequenced was peripheral blood mononuclear cells (PBMCs), taken before the second cycle of nivolumab. This rearrangement joins TRBV6-5 to TRBJ2-3, with a tentative D call TRBD1 (6 bases). This TCR derives from a human donor with classical Hodgkin lymphoma. The CDR3 is CASSYGGSTDTQYF. The CDR3 bases are TGTGCCAGCAGTTACGGGGGCAGCACAGATACGCAGTATTTT.